Here is one T cell receptor beta chain with its context. The sample is drawn from a study of blood T cell repertoires in COVID-19. Study-wide context: Nucleic acid was either cDNA or gDNA, and it came from T cells, B-cell-depleted T cells, or PBMCs.

The CDR3 has 15 amino acids. V lost 3 bases to trimming and J lost 8 bases; unmatched junction nucleotides: 9. Germline V gives CDR1 MGHRA, CDR2 YSYEKL. In the original analysis: It was from reference gene primer amplification that nucleated cell counts were estimated. Data came from immunoSEQ multiplex PCR; TCRdb stores just in-frame clones and leaves some out. V and J calls and clone size are those listed in that table; D and trimming were worked out from the DNA. This sample has approximately 430,000 clones, with more than 80% found just once. The origin of this receptor is a young woman with active or convalescent COVID-19. The gene calls are TRBV4-1 and TRBJ1-2, with 10 bases matching TRBD1. Sequenced material: peripheral blood. The CDR3 sequence is CASSQIGQGDGGYTF. The CDR3 nucleotides are TGCGCCAGCAGCCAGATTGGACAGGGGGATGGGGGCTACACCTTC.